Described below is a single TCR beta chain sequence and its context. This clonotype was observed at least ten times. This receptor's antigen is unknown. One base away there is no much larger clone; base qualities are not given. The CDR3 runs 15 amino acids, cysteine and phenylalanine included. CDR3 DNA is the only sequence kept; it has 45 bases, read in frame from the first base. From the germline V gene, CDR1 is SQVTM and CDR2 is ANQGSEA. Trimming takes 6 bases off V and 9 bases off J; junction bases not matched to a gene: 9. A constant-region primer and ProtoScript II reverse transcriptase were used to reverse-transcribe TCRbeta-specific cDNA from approximately 500 ng total RNA. TCRbeta libraries were built with three nested multiplex PCR rounds, a slightly modified ARM-PCR procedure. Each of the first two PCR rounds ran for approximately 10 cycles using multiplex TRBV1-TRBV30 forward primers together with a Cbeta reverse primer. Sample barcodes and Illumina adapters were added in a final 25-cycle PCR with Deep VentR polymerase. Before sequencing, amplicons of 200-500 bp were gel-purified using a QIAquick gel extraction kit. An Illumina HiSeq 2500 was used to sequence the TCRbeta amplicons, generating 250-bp paired-end reads. As for the authors' bioinformatics: Reads were quality-trimmed with Trimmomatic v0.33, and paired reads were merged with FLASH v1.2.11 to recover full CDR3 sequences. MiGEC v1.2.1b assigned V, D and J germline segments to the rearranged TCRbeta sequences. Clonotype statistics, along with Shannon-Wiener diversity indices, were calculated using VDJtools v1.0.0. Except for diversity analysis, only each sample's 250 most abundant clonotypes were used in subsequent analyses to reduce sampling bias. The raw public data were reprocessed by TCRdb itself: fastp quality trimming at Q25, MiXCR clonotype calling, in-frame beta chains only. Entries that share a CDR3 protein sequence are merged under the most common genes and DNA. V and J calls and clone size were set by TCRdb, not the authors. In all, the sample holds about 210,000 distinct CDR3 sequences, and almost 65% of those were seen once. The ten largest clones capture under 7.5% of the sample.

These data come from a study of tumor-infiltrating lymphocytes in primary liver carcinoma (dated by TCRdb to 2016 to 2017). Notes on the research overall: Between November 2015 and early 2016, five patients in China with histopathologically diagnosed primary liver carcinoma had their tumors surgically resected. The study combined TCRbeta repertoire sequencing, expression microarrays and whole-exome sequencing across five regions of each liver tumor, with adjacent normal tissue and blood. High reproducibility was observed for the technical replicate repertoires, with mean shared-clone rates roughly 0.89 and correlation coefficients above 0.95. Of the five patients, three men and two women aged 30 to 69 years, four had hepatocellular carcinoma and one had combined HCC and intrahepatic cholangiocarcinoma. Samples yielded roughly 3.5 to 8 million productive TCRbeta reads; read depth did not differ significantly between tissue types. The tumors of the five patients were staged as T1-T3 N0M0, with maximum diameters ranging from roughly 4 to 10 cm. A total of 35 or so specimens from 5 patients, comprising some 25 tumor regions, 5 adjacent noncancerous liver tissues and 5 peripheral blood samples, were covered by TCRbeta repertoire sequencing.

General conclusions and limits of the study: Because sequencing covered only the TCR beta chain and unpaired alpha chains were not captured, true repertoire diversity is likely underestimated. Consistent with antigen-driven expansion, pairs of tumor regions showed higher repertoire overlap (mean about 36%) than either tumor-adjacent pairs (approximately 17%) or tumor-blood pairs (about 14%). With just four to six patients in the study, the authors point out that the findings should be validated in a larger study. Since the samples were bulk and unsorted, there was no way to compare CD4+ and CD8+ T cell repertoires. Compared with blood, tumors had a significantly larger share of the repertoire taken up by the top 250 clones (p = 0.039).

TRIzol reagent was used to extract blood RNA from unsorted whole blood, while the DNeasy Blood & Tissue kit provided the germline DNA. Patients had chronic HBV infection and were treatment-naive at sampling. Roughly 4 milliliters of peripheral blood were collected into K2EDTA tubes before surgery. The sequence was collected from a woman aged 55-69 years with primary liver carcinoma and hepatitis B virus infection. The sequence is built from TRBV29-1 and TRBJ2-1; 15 of the junction bases match TRBD2. The specimen sequenced was peripheral blood. The CDR3 here reads CSVVYGTSGRIEQFF. Read as DNA, the sequence is TGCAGCGTAGTCTACGGGACTAGCGGGAGGATTGAGCAGTTCTTC.